This T cell receptor (beta chain) is from a study of T-cell reconstitution after alpha-beta-depleted transplantation in children. The CDR3 spans 15 residues. Germline CDR1 and CDR2: MDHEN and SYDVKM. Trimming took off 1 base at V and 1 base at J, with 10 bases between the two ends. In this sample, this clonotype turned up a few times. Antigen unknown. Preparation of the TCRbeta library involved a method that used unique molecular identifiers. TCRdb used MiXCR to reprocess the PCR reads, holding one entry per CDR3 protein. In the table there are 500,000 to 650,000 distinct CDR3 sequences, 10% to 15% of which are singletons. Notes on the study in general: About two months after transplant, alpha-beta T cells reportedly came from several hundred expanded graft clones. The origin of high day-60 TCRbeta diversity in some patients lay in surviving recipient T cells and thymic progenitors. T-cell counts and diversity were attributed mostly to newly produced T cells one year after transplant.

V and J are TRBV28 and TRBJ1-1; a weak D match, TRBD1 (6 bases). Sequences were derived from PBMCs, mostly from graft donor cells, sampled 360 days after TCRalphabeta/CD19-depleted stem cell transplant. This clonotype was sampled from a male patient under 18 who had a stem cell transplant for acute myeloid leukemia, so the T cells may come from the graft donor. The CDR3 bases are TGTGCCAGCAGTTTATTTGGGGGCTCGAACACTGAAGCTTTCTTT. Residues: CASSLFGGSNTEAFF.